This section outlines one T cell receptor (beta chain) sequence together with its context. This clonotype showed up many times. Its antigen is unknown. No base quality information exists; no much larger clone differs at one position. The sample's time point label, decoded: newly diagnosed GD, antithyroid drugs for less than 3 months. RNA was extracted from PBMCs in TRIzol for both TCR sequencing and RNA sequencing. Graves' disease was diagnosed according to American Thyroid Association guidelines. Patients were recruited from an endocrinology department in Xi'an, China. From each patient, about 8.9 milliliters of peripheral blood was collected into an EDTA anticoagulant tube. Ficoll Paque Plus density gradient separation was used to isolate PBMCs, and no further T cell sorting was performed. An Agilent 2100 Bioanalyzer and agarose gel were used to check RNA quality, and a NanoDrop 2000 was used to measure RNA concentration.

Receptors were amplified or captured by multiplex PCR. Reads for this sample came from an Illumina HiSeq 4000. iRepertoire HTBI primers and Arm-PCR amplification of CDR3 regions were used to construct TCR beta libraries. Before sequencing, the PCR products underwent gel purification. As for the original processing: Gene usage analysis of CDR3 amino acid clonotypes relied on the roughly 58 TRBV and about 15 TRBJ segments identified across samples. Filtered high-quality paired reads were merged into contigs using COPE and FqMerger. BLAST was used to align contigs to IMGT TRBV, TRBD and TRBJ reference genes, with CDR3 defined following IMGT. Any clonotype with a frequency above 0.1% was counted as a highly expanded clone. Shannon entropy served as the measure of repertoire diversity, while the Gini coefficient captured V-J evenness. A clonotype was considered public if more than one individual shared it. TCRdb reworked the public reads: Q25 trimming with fastp, MiXCR clone assembly, productive beta chains retained. Merged by CDR3 protein, the rows form single entries marked with the most common genes and DNA. TCRdb assigned the V and J calls; the authors' analysis was not used. Across this sample there are around 320,000 distinct CDR3 sequences, with 16% seen only once. The top ten clones comprise about 27% of the sample.

The sample is drawn from a study of regulatory T cells in long-lasting Graves disease (dated by TCRdb to about 2021). Some background on the complete study: Patients with newly diagnosed Graves' disease had been on antithyroid drugs for under 3 months. This study used TCR sequencing and RNA sequencing of peripheral blood to compare persistent Graves' disease patients against newly diagnosed Graves' disease patients. The study took place in China and was registered as a clinical trial. A total of roughly 35 samples were covered by TCR sequencing, comprising around 13 persistent and 20 or so newly diagnosed Graves' disease patients.

What the work shows at the level of the full study, not this receptor alone: Sequencing and analysis were limited to the TCR beta chain. Persistent disease showed preferential use of TRBV28, TRBJ1-2 and TRBJ2-5, whereas newly diagnosed disease favored TRBV20-1 and TRBJ2-1. Compared with newly diagnosed patients, persistent Graves' disease patients had lower TCR Shannon entropy and fewer highly expanded clones, which suggests clonal expansion. The authors noted that the small sample size was a limitation that may lower accuracy. Persistent patients shared more public clonotypes among themselves (around 2,700) than newly diagnosed patients did (about 1,000). The study examined only peripheral blood because the primary lesion, thyroid tissue, could not be accessed.

Here V drops 3 bases and J drops 5 bases, and the junction holds 4 bases not matched to any gene. The CDR3 measures 14 amino acids from cysteine to phenylalanine. Only CDR3 DNA is held: 42 bases, read in frame from base 1. The CDR1 and CDR2 encoded by the germline V gene are SGHTA and FQGNSA. These data also formed part of another study, on T cells in Graves' hyperthyroidism and ophthalmopathy. The second study, in turn, reports: Graves' hyperthyroidism was defined as stable when no progression to ophthalmopathy occurred over 18 months of follow-up. Hyperthyroidism patients were newly diagnosed, had a disease duration of under 2 months, and were aged 18 to 65 years. Any patient with an uncontrolled infection, another autoimmune disease, pregnancy or lactation was excluded. Diagnoses were established on the basis of clinical symptoms, serum thyroxine and TRAb, thyroid ultrasound, and orbital computed tomography. The first round of RT-PCR for the TCR CDR3 was performed with the HTBI primer set and the Qiagen OneStep RT-PCR kit. Most expanded thyroid clonotypes (frequency above 0.001) were also detected in blood, a finding suggesting that blood repertoires may reflect thyroid immune responses. A model built on a 13 V-J signature distinguished ophthalmopathy from stable hyperthyroidism, reaching 85% to 90% sensitivity and around 82% specificity in cross-validation and 80%/75% in testing. During validation, the model predicted progression to ophthalmopathy a median of about 6.5 months ahead of onset, with approximately 71% sensitivity and 72.22% specificity. To identify TCR V-J signatures that set the groups apart, the researchers used a discovery cohort of about a hundred patients, made up of some 41 with Graves' ophthalmopathy and some 56 with stable Graves' hyperthyroidism. Prospective prediction of ophthalmopathy was tested in an independent validation cohort consisting of roughly 19 hyperthyroidism patients and approximately 16 patients who later progressed to ophthalmopathy. The approximately 90 discovery patients were randomly split 7:3 into training and test sets. In about 6 Graves' hyperthyroidism patients, the study also compared T-cell repertoires from thyroid tissue with T-cell repertoires from blood. After sampling, hyperthyroidism patients received methimazole starting at 30 mg daily, and ophthalmopathy patients received high-dose intravenous methylprednisolone. Libraries were constructed in a second round of multiplex PCR, after which size selection and purification were performed. Libraries were sequenced paired-end with 100 bp reads on an Illumina HiSeq2000. SOAPnuke was used to process the raw data, throwing out any read that contained adapters or uncalled bases, had a mean Phred below 15, or lacked an exact constant-primer or identifier match. High-quality paired reads were merged with COPE v1.2.5, and unique nucleotide sequences were defined as clonotypes. MiTCR v1.1 was used to align clonotypes to the IMGT TRBV, TRBD and TRBJ reference segments. Only V-J combinations with frequency above 0.0001, covering about 99% of repertoires, were analysed. A TCS score was defined as the ratio of F50 (clonal expansion) to E x V (chaos), with BLOSUM62-based TCRdist applied between CDR3 peptides within each V-J. Welch's t-statistics and random forest reduced around 550 V-J features to under 15, which were used in a naive Bayes classifier (R e1071). No statistical method was used to fix the sample size in advance, and group allocation was not hidden from the investigators. According to the paper, TCR Vbeta CDR3 sequencing was carried out on more than 120 peripheral blood samples, which came from under 50 ophthalmopathy, some 73 hyperthyroidism and about 17 progressor patients.

The receptor was isolated from a man aged 40-49 years with Graves disease. Donor details come from another sample of the same person, matched by shared clones. The sequenced sample was peripheral blood mononuclear cells (PBMCs), obtained at new diagnosis, from a patient treated with antithyroid drugs. The chain couples TRBV7-2 to TRBJ2-5; 9 middle bases align to TRBD2. The CDR3 corresponds to CASSFSSGVETQYF. The bases are TGTGCCAGCAGCTTCTCTAGCGGGGTGGAGACCCAGTACTTC.